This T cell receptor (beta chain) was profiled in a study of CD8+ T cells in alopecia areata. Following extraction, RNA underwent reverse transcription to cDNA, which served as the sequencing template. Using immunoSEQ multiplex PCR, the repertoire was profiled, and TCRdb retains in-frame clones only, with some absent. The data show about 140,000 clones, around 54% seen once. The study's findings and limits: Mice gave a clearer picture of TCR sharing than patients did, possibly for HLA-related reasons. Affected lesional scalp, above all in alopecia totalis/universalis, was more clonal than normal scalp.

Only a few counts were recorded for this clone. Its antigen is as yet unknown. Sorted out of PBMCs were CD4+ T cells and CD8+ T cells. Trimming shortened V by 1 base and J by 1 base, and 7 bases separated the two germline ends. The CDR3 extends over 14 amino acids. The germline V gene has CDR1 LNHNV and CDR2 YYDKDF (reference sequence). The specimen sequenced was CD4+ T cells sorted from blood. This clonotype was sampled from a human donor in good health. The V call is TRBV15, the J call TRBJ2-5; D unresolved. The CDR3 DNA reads TGTGCCACCAGCAGAGGCAGGAGCCAAGAGACCCAGTACTTC. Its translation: CATSRGRSQETQYF.